This TCR beta chain was observed in a study of cytomegalovirus exposure and HLA in healthy donors. Broader study findings: Immune exposure information comprised only CMV serostatus.

Comments on this clone: Its cognate antigen is unknown.

This CDR3 has 12 amino acids. Germline CDR1 is MNHNS and CDR2 is SASEGT. V was clipped by 4 bases and J by 1 base, with 4 bases between them. Use of 60 Vbeta and 13 Jbeta primers characterized the PCR. Sequencing used immunoSEQ multiplex PCR; TCRdb keeps in-frame clones, though not all of them. The sample lists approximately 180,000 clones; 80% to 90% were seen once. The rearrangement links TRBV6-1 to TRBJ2-5; D not certain. The sample consisted of PBMCs. The sequence was collected from a girl between 5 and 17 years old in good health and CMV-seropositive. The CDR3 loop is CASSVIQETQYF. Here the CDR3 DNA reads TGTGCCAGCAGTGTCATCCAAGAGACCCAGTACTTC.